The 30 T cell receptor beta chains presented below share a single source sample, sequenced in a study of T-cell reconstitution after alpha-beta-depleted transplantation in children. TCRbeta library construction was performed incorporating unique molecular identifiers. TCRdb recomputed calls from the PCR reads with MiXCR, one row per CDR3 protein. The table has 300,000 to 400,000 distinct CDR3 sequences, approximately 23% seen once; the top ten hold about 10%. This specimen consisted of PBMCs, mostly from graft donor cells, obtained 180 days after TCRalphabeta/CD19-depleted stem cell transplant. Every receptor here comes from a male patient aged 5 to 17 who had a stem cell transplant for acute lymphoblastic leukemia, so the T cells may come from the graft donor.

This clonotype was seen only a few times. The chain joins TRBV7-6 to TRBJ2-3, with TRBD2 matching 9 bases. The V and J ends lost 1 base and 8 bases, in that order; junction bases with no gene match: 13. The CDR3 is 17 residues long. The germline CDR1 and CDR2 sequences are SGHVS and FNYEAQ. CDR3 loop: CASSLVSTLASGITQYF. The CDR3 region has the DNA TGTGCCAGCAGCTTAGTCTCTACGTTGGCTAGCGGGATTACGCAGTATTTT.

The J gene is TRBJ2-7, the V gene TRBV2; D is uncertain. This CDR3 spans 12 amino acids. V was clipped by 5 bases and J by 3 bases, with 8 bases between them. The germline V gene encodes CDR1 SNHLY and CDR2 FYNNEI. In DNA, the CDR3 is TGTGCCAGCAGTCCAAAATTCTACGAGCAGTACTTC. The encoded protein is CASSPKFYEQYF.

The chain is built from TRBV7-9 and TRBJ2-1; TRBD2 matches 9 bases. CDR1 is SEHNR, CDR2 FQNEAQ, per germline (reference sequence). The CDR3 loop spans 15 amino acids. With V trimmed by 5 bases and J by 4 bases, 6 bases remained unmatched. The CDR3 loop is CASSAVLAGYNEQFF. The CDR3, as DNA: TGTGCCAGCAGCGCAGTCCTAGCGGGATACAATGAGCAGTTCTTC.

The gene calls are TRBV3-1 and TRBJ2-3; the match to TRBD1 covers 9 bases. This CDR3 comprises 15 residues. V shed 4 bases, J shed 0 bases, and the junction held 2 bases outside the gene matches. The germline V gene has CDR1 LGHDT and CDR2 YNNKEL (reference sequence). Here the CDR3 DNA reads TGTGCCAGCAGCCTACAGGGGGCTAGCACAGATACGCAGTATTTT. It encodes CASSLQGASTDTQYF.

This clonotype was recorded a few times. The gene calls are TRBV5-5 and TRBJ2-1; D unresolved. The CDR3 extends over 16 amino acids. Per germline, CDR1 SGHKS and CDR2 YYEKEE (reference sequence). The V end was cut by 2 bases, the J end by 0 bases, with 12 bases between. This CDR3 is CASSFSLLGSYNEQFF. The DNA for the CDR3 is TGTGCCAGCAGCTTCTCCCTTTTGGGCTCCTACAATGAGCAGTTCTTC.

The V gene is TRBV27, the J gene TRBJ2-7; perhaps D is TRBD1 or TRBD2 (5 bases each). In germline, CDR1 is MNHEY, CDR2 SMNVEV (reference sequence). This CDR3 is built from 15 residues. The V and J ends lost 1 base and 2 bases respectively, with 12 bases between them. The CDR3 bases are TGTGCCAGCAGTTTATTTGGGGGAATGACCTACGAGCAGTACTTC. Translated: CASSLFGGMTYEQYF.

The chain combines TRBV7-2 with TRBJ2-3; D unclear. The V gene's germline CDR1 is SGHTA and CDR2 FQGNSA. The CDR3 length is 14 residues. Trimming took 2 bases from V and 2 from J, leaving 8 bases between them. CDR3 sequence: CASSLRLFTDTQYF. In DNA, the CDR3 is TGTGCCAGCAGCTTAAGGCTTTTCACAGATACGCAGTATTTT.

This clonotype has a handful of counts. A much larger clone lies a single base off, so this may be a read error. J is TRBJ1-5 and V is TRBV3-1, with 11 positions matching TRBD1. The CDR3 extends over 18 amino acids. Germline-derived CDR1 and CDR2 are LGHDT and YNNKEL (reference sequence). For the CDR3, the DNA is TGTACCAGCAGTTTAGATCCCCGGGACAGGGGGTTTGGACAGCCCCAGCATTTT. Protein: CTSSLDPRDRGFGQPQHF.

The J gene is TRBJ2-3, the V gene TRBV7-3; 11 bases are shared with TRBD2. The V segment lost 4 bases and the J segment 4 bases; nucleotides outside the gene matches: 7. Per germline, CDR1 SGHTA and CDR2 FQGTGA. The CDR3 is 16 residues long. The CDR3 coding sequence is TGTGCCAGCAGCTCTCGATTAGCGGGAGGGCCAGATACGCAGTATTTT. This sequence encodes CASSSRLAGGPDTQYF.

In its sample, this clonotype was seen a few times. This chain joins TRBV27 and TRBJ1-2, with D possibly matching TRBD1 (6 bases). CDR1 and CDR2 from the germline V gene are MNHEY and SMNVEV (reference sequence). The V gene lost 5 bases and the J gene lost 4 bases, with 20 bases spanning the gap. The CDR3 is 16 amino acids. The DNA of the CDR3 is TGTGCCAGCAGTCCCTATGCTACTGGACAGATCTATGGCTACACCTTC. It is translated as CASSPYATGQIYGYTF.

The CDR3 spells CASESGTGNYEQYF. The CDR3 bases are TGTGCCAGCGAATCCGGGACAGGGAACTACGAGCAGTACTTC. The chain uses TRBV6-1 and TRBJ2-7; 9 bases are a match to TRBD1. This CDR3 contains 14 residues. V trimming: 8 bases; J trimming: 3 bases; junction bases outside the gene matches: 8. Per germline, CDR1 MNHNS and CDR2 SASEGT.

This clonotype showed up just a few times. CDR3 sequence: CSARERRGANQPQHF. CDR3 bases: TGCAGTGCTAGGGAGAGAAGGGGGGCAAATCAGCCCCAGCATTTT. V and J are TRBV20-1 and TRBJ1-5; D is perhaps TRBD1 (6 bases). The V gene's germline CDR1 is DFQATT and CDR2 SNEGSKA (reference sequence). The CDR3 runs to 15 residues. With 3 bases removed from V and 4 bases from J, the gap between germline ends came to 16 bases.

This clonotype was seen a handful of times. This chain links TRBV6-2 or TRBV6-3 with TRBJ2-1; 8 bases map to TRBD2. The V segment lost 2 bases and the J segment 1 base; nucleotides outside the gene matches: 7. The CDR3 extends over 17 amino acids. CDR1 MNHEY and CDR2 SVGEGT come from the germline V gene. The CDR3 DNA reads TGTGCCAGCAGTTACCTGCGGGCGGGAGGATCCTACAATGAGCAGTTCTTC. Protein sequence: CASSYLRAGGSYNEQFF.

This clonotype was seen a few times. The chain couples TRBV6-5 to TRBJ2-7, with 7 bases fitting TRBD2. Germline V gene sequence: CDR1 MNHEY, CDR2 SVGAGI. The CDR3 is 17 residues long. V shed 2 bases and J 1 base; nucleotides not matched to a gene: 11. This CDR3 reads CASSYLVSEGGSYEQYF. DNA for the CDR3: TGTGCCAGCAGTTACCTGGTGTCTGAGGGAGGGTCCTACGAGCAGTACTTC.

This clonotype occurred a few times. The rearrangement uses TRBV25-1 and TRBJ2-1; 12 bases map to TRBD2. The trim removed 3 bases at V and 10 bases at J, leaving 10 bases unmatched. The CDR3 spans 16 residues. The germline CDR1 and CDR2 sequences are MGHDK and SYGVNS. The CDR3 loop reads CASSDPTSGSKEEQFF. In nucleotides, the CDR3 is TGTGCCAGCAGTGACCCGACTAGCGGGAGTAAAGAAGAGCAGTTCTTC.

The rearrangement links TRBV24-1 to TRBJ2-7; 10 nucleotides align to TRBD2. V was clipped by 7 bases and J by 3 bases; unmatched bases: 8. Germline V CDR1 and CDR2: KGHDR, SFDVKD. The CDR3 length is 15 residues. The CDR3 loop is CATSAGLADLYEQYF. In DNA form, the CDR3 reads TGTGCCACCAGCGCCGGACTAGCGGATCTCTACGAGCAGTACTTC.

The sample holds a few counts of this clonotype. The chain joins TRBV29-1 to TRBJ2-1; a weak D match, TRBD2 (5 bases). Germline assignment: CDR1 SQVTM and CDR2 ANQGSEA. V was pared by 7 bases and J by 0 bases, with 7 bases between. This CDR3 comprises 12 residues. This CDR3 is CSGTSSYNEQFF. The CDR3 region has the DNA TGCAGCGGAACTAGCTCCTACAATGAGCAGTTCTTC.

The CDR3 reads CASSLTAKETQYF. In nucleotides, the CDR3 is TGTGCCAGCAGCTTAACTGCTAAAGAGACCCAGTACTTC. V and J are TRBV7-3 and TRBJ2-5, with D unclear. This CDR3 spans 13 amino acids. Germline V gene data show CDR1 as SGHTA and CDR2 as FQGTGA. Trimming shortened V by 0 bases and J by 3 bases, and 5 bases separated the two germline ends.

This clonotype was counted only a few times. The chain combines TRBV27 with TRBJ2-7, with 9 nucleotides matching TRBD1. V lost 4 bases, J lost 0 bases, and 4 bases stayed unmatched. This CDR3 comprises 15 residues. Germline lookup yields CDR1 MNHEY and CDR2 SMNVEV (reference sequence). The CDR3 loop is CASSSGQGLSYEQYF. CDR3 bases: TGTGCCAGCAGTTCGGGACAGGGTCTCTCCTACGAGCAGTACTTC.

The chain is built from TRBV5-1 and TRBJ2-5; 12 nucleotides agree with TRBD2. This CDR3 has 15 amino acids. Looked up from germline, CDR1 is SGHRS and CDR2 is YFSETQ. J was trimmed by 7 bases and V by 5 bases; bases with no gene match: 9. CDR3 amino acids: CASRPLAGGPGTQYF. CDR3 coding DNA: TGCGCCAGCAGACCACTAGCGGGAGGCCCGGGGACCCAGTACTTC.

J is TRBJ2-7 and V is TRBV7-9, with D tentatively TRBD2 (5 bases). The CDR3 extends over 14 amino acids. V was clipped by 5 bases and J by 2 bases, with 13 bases between them. The germline CDR1 and CDR2 sequences are SEHNR and FQNEAQ (reference sequence). CDR3 bases: TGTGCCAGCAGCATCTCGCCGGGGACCTACGAGCAGTACTTC. Translated, it gives CASSISPGTYEQYF.

The CDR3 DNA sequence: TGTGCCAGCTCACCCGACAGGGTCACCAATCAGCCCCAGCATTTT. It yields the protein CASSPDRVTNQPQHF. The chain recombines TRBV18 with TRBJ1-5; 7 nucleotides line up with TRBD1. The CDR3 consists of 15 residues. The J segment lost 3 bases and the V segment lost 3 bases, leaving 5 bases of the junction unmatched. The germline V gene encodes CDR1 KGHSH and CDR2 LQKENI.

The rearrangement links TRBV7-9 to TRBJ1-4, with 8 bases matching TRBD1. This CDR3 has 15 residues. The V gene's germline CDR1 is SEHNR and CDR2 FQNEAQ (reference sequence). The ends lost 3 bases at V and 8 bases at J; junction bases unmatched: 8. The CDR3 protein is CASSFTGQGDEKLFF. CDR3 nucleotide sequence: TGTGCCAGCAGCTTCACAGGACAGGGAGACGAAAAACTGTTTTTT.

This clonotype was counted a few times. V gene TRBV2 combines with J gene TRBJ2-3; 7 positions agree with TRBD1. Trimming took 5 bases from V and 0 from J; bases not matched to a gene: 8. Germline CDR1 is SNHLY and CDR2 is FYNNEI. This CDR3 comprises 16 residues. CDR3 region: CASSRNWDSSTDTQYF. Here the CDR3 DNA reads TGTGCCAGCAGTAGGAACTGGGACAGTAGCACAGATACGCAGTATTTT.

This chain links TRBV7-3 with TRBJ2-7, with TRBD2 as a possible D gene (5 bases). This CDR3 has 15 amino acids. Trimming took 5 bases from V and 2 from J, leaving 16 bases between them. Per germline, CDR1 SGHTA and CDR2 FQGTGA. In DNA form, the CDR3 reads TGTGCCAGCAGCCTTGCGGGCGCGGCCCCCTACGAGCAGTACTTC. Translating it yields CASSLAGAAPYEQYF.

This clonotype has only a few counts. The gene calls are TRBV5-1 and TRBJ1-2, with a tentative D call TRBD1 (5 bases). Per germline, CDR1 SGHRS and CDR2 YFSETQ. The V gene lost 5 bases and the J gene lost 4 bases, with 15 bases spanning the gap. CDR3 length: 14 residues. Written as DNA, the CDR3 is TGCGCCAGCAGGACCGGGACGTTCACCTATGGCTACACCTTC. It yields the protein CASRTGTFTYGYTF.

This sequence joins TRBV12-3 or TRBV12-4 and TRBJ2-7; no clear D. CDR3 length: 15 residues. Trimming removed 6 bases from V and 5 bases from J, with 20 bases in between. DNA for the CDR3: TGTGCCAGCAGCACCTTCGGCGGTCTGCCGGACGAGCAGTACTTC. Its protein product is CASSTFGGLPDEQYF.

The chain employs TRBV6-1 and TRBJ2-3; TRBD2 matches at 8 bases. Germline V lookup: CDR1 MNHNS, CDR2 SASEGT. Losses at the gene ends were 2 bases for V and 4 bases for J; bases not matched to a gene: 8. CDR3 length: 16 residues. CDR3 protein: CASSERRAGDADTQYF. Written as DNA, the CDR3 is TGTGCCAGCAGTGAAAGGAGAGCGGGAGATGCAGATACGCAGTATTTT.

The table lists this clonotype with a few counts. V and J are TRBV2 and TRBJ2-7; D perhaps matches TRBD2 (6 bases). Trimming shortened V by 8 bases and J by 6 bases, and 14 bases separated the two germline ends. Germline V gene sequence: CDR1 SNHLY, CDR2 FYNNEI. CDR3 length: 12 amino acids. The CDR3 DNA follows: TGTGCCAGCCCCGCTAGCGACGCCGAGCAGTACTTC. The encoded protein is CASPASDAEQYF.

This clonotype was detected a few times. The chain is built from TRBV6-5 and TRBJ1-1; unclear D gene. V lost 2 bases, J lost 1 base, and 5 bases lay in between. CDR1 is MNHEY, CDR2 SVGAGI, per germline. The CDR3 has 13 amino acids. CDR3 sequence: CASSYGGNTEAFF. The CDR3 DNA reads as TGTGCCAGCAGTTACGGTGGGAACACTGAAGCTTTCTTT.